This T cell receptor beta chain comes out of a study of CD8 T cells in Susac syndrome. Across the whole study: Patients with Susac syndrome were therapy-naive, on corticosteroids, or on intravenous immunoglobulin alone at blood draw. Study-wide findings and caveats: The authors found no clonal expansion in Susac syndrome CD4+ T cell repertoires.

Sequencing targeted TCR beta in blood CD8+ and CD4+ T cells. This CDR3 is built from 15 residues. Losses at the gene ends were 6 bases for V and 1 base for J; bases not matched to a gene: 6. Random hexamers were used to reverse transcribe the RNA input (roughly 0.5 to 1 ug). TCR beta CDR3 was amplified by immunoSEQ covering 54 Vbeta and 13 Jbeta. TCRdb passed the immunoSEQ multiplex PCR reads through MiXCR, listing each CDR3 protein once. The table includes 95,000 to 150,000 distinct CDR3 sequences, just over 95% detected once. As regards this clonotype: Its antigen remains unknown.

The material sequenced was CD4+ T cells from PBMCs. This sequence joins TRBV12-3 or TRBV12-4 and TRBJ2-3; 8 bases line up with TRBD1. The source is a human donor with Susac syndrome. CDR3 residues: CASSMTGVGTDTQYF. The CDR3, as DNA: TGTGCCAGCAGCATGACAGGGGTGGGCACAGATACGCAGTATTTT.